A selection of T cell receptor beta chains follows, all from one sample in a study of CD8 T cells in ankylosing spondylitis. TCRdb re-called the 5' RACE reads through MiXCR, storing one row per CDR3 protein. The sample yields about 540,000 distinct CDR3 sequences, 10% to 15% seen once. Sequencing used blood, either unsorted or a sorted T cell fraction (not recorded which). These receptors all stem from a male donor with ankylosing spondylitis. Each CDR3 is given with its conserved first and last residue. D genes are given only for firm matches. Clone size appears in some rows only: once, few, many, or a class for an expanded clone.

abundance	d_gene	v_gene	j_gene	CDR3aa	CDR3nt
once	TRBD2	TRBV5-1	TRBJ2-5	CASSGGRGEGETQYF	TGCGCCAGCAGCGGAGGCCGGGGGGAGGGAGAGACCCAGTACTTC
many	.	TRBV12-3/TRBV12-4	TRBJ1-4	CASSLNEKLFF	TGTGCCAGCAGTTTAAATGAAAAACTGTTTTTT
many	TRBD2	TRBV4-1	TRBJ2-3	CASSQGLADTDTQYF	TGCGCCAGCAGCCAAGGGCTAGCGGACACAGATACGCAGTATTTT
few	.	TRBV7-9	TRBJ1-5	CASSLAVSGSNQPQHF	TGTGCCAGCAGCTTAGCAGTATCAGGGAGCAATCAGCCCCAGCATTTT
many	TRBD1	TRBV3-1	TRBJ1-2	CASSQRLDRGDGYTF	TGTGCCAGCAGCCAGAGGTTGGACAGGGGCGATGGCTACACCTTC
many	TRBD1	TRBV7-8	TRBJ2-1	CASSLTDRAYNEQFF	TGTGCCAGCAGCTTGACGGACAGGGCCTACAATGAGCAGTTCTTC
few	TRBD2	TRBV13	TRBJ2-3	CASSFRSGGSTDTQYF	TGTGCCAGCAGCTTCCGTTCGGGAGGAAGCACAGATACGCAGTATTTT
.	.	TRBV7-9	TRBJ1-4	CASSFGGVATNEKLFF	TGTGCCAGCAGCTTTGGAGGGGTTGCAACTAATGAAAAACTGTTTTTT
few	.	TRBV10-3	TRBJ1-2	CAISAGTLYTF	TGTGCCATCAGTGCTGGGACCCTGTACACCTTC
.	.	TRBV2	TRBJ2-3	CARKDGRVSTDTQYF	TGTGCCAGGAAGGATGGGCGGGTTAGCACAGATACGCAGTATTTT
many	TRBD2	TRBV20-1	TRBJ2-3	CSAVRPAGGGDTQYF	TGCAGTGCTGTACGGCCAGCGGGGGGTGGGGATACGCAGTATTTT
few	.	TRBV20-1	TRBJ2-6	CSASEAGANVLTF	TGCAGTGCTAGCGAGGCTGGGGCCAACGTCCTGACTTTC
many	TRBD1	TRBV5-1	TRBJ2-7	CASSRDSASYEQYF	TGCGCCAGCAGTAGGGACAGTGCCTCCTACGAGCAGTACTTC
many	.	TRBV5-1	TRBJ2-1	CASSGRNEQFF	TGCGCCAGCAGCGGGCGCAATGAGCAGTTCTTC
many	TRBD2	TRBV6-6	TRBJ2-5	CASRSGEGETQYF	TGTGCCAGCAGATCGGGGGAGGGAGAGACCCAGTACTTC
many	TRBD1	TRBV12-3/TRBV12-4	TRBJ2-2	CASSLGTAAGELFF	TGTGCCAGCAGCTTAGGGACAGCGGCCGGGGAGCTGTTTTTT
.	.	TRBV7-6	TRBJ2-5	CASISGGTPVDQWETQYF	TGTGCCAGCATCAGTGGGGGTACACCGGTCGATCAATGGGAGACCCAGTACTTC
.	.	TRBV20-1	TRBJ1-5	CSARVGRYQPQHF	TGCAGTGCTAGAGTGGGGCGCTATCAGCCCCAGCATTTT
.	TRBD2	TRBV24-1	TRBJ2-1	CATSDPRGGYNEQFF	TGTGCCACCAGTGATCCCCGGGGGGGTTACAATGAGCAGTTCTTC
few	TRBD1	TRBV5-1	TRBJ1-1	CASSEPGGGEAFF	TGCGCCAGCAGCGAGCCAGGGGGCGGTGAAGCTTTCTTT
.	TRBD2	TRBV6-5	TRBJ2-3	CASSYRPPGTSSDTQYF	TGTGCCAGCAGTTACCGTCCACCCGGGACTAGCTCCGATACGCAGTATTTT
few	TRBD2	TRBV11-1	TRBJ2-3	CASSWTSESTDTQYF	TGTGCCAGCAGTTGGACTAGCGAAAGCACAGATACGCAGTATTTT
many	.	TRBV7-9	TRBJ1-4	CASSLKDRDGKLFF	TGTGCCAGCAGCCTTAAAGACAGAGATGGAAAACTGTTTTTT
few	TRBD1	TRBV4-2	TRBJ1-2	CASSQPGQGNYGYTF	TGTGCCAGCAGCCAACCGGGACAGGGGAACTATGGCTACACCTTC
many	TRBD2	TRBV20-1	TRBJ2-5	CSARTSGSETQYF	TGCAGTGCCCGGACTAGCGGGAGTGAGACCCAGTACTTC
few	TRBD2	TRBV20-1	TRBJ2-5	CSARIAGDMIETQYF	TGCAGTGCTAGAATAGCGGGAGATATGATTGAGACCCAGTACTTC
few	TRBD1	TRBV30	TRBJ1-1	CACKTFSRGPTEAFF	TGTGCCTGTAAGACCTTTTCCAGGGGGCCTACTGAAGCTTTCTTT
.	.	TRBV18	TRBJ1-5	CASSPRQGTANQPQHF	TGTGCCAGCTCACCCAGGCAGGGCACGGCCAATCAGCCCCAGCATTTT
many	TRBD2	TRBV29-1	TRBJ2-7	CSVEEAGAEQYF	TGCAGCGTTGAAGAGGCGGGAGCAGAGCAGTACTTC
many	.	TRBV10-3	TRBJ2-5	CAISVSGPTETQYF	TGTGCCATCAGTGTTAGCGGCCCGACGGAGACCCAGTACTTC
few	TRBD1	TRBV5-1	TRBJ2-5	CASSLRDRGQETQYF	TGCGCCAGCAGCCTCCGGGACAGGGGCCAAGAGACCCAGTACTTC
many	.	TRBV29-1	TRBJ2-2	CSVEDGHTATGELFF	TGCAGCGTTGAAGATGGCCATACGGCTACCGGGGAGCTGTTTTTT
few	TRBD2	TRBV24-1	TRBJ2-2	CATSDPGLAVAGETGELFF	TGTGCCACCAGTGATCCGGGACTAGCGGTTGCCGGGGAAACCGGGGAGCTGTTTTTT
.	.	TRBV7-7	TRBJ1-1	CASSSTPGTEAFF	TGTGCCAGCAGCTCGACTCCCGGCACTGAAGCTTTCTTT
.	.	TRBV7-6	TRBJ1-5	CASSLGVGLSNQPQHF	TGTGCCAGCAGCTTAGGGGTGGGGTTATCGAATCAGCCCCAGCATTTT
many	.	TRBV4-1	TRBJ2-1	CASSQDGRMGYNEQFF	TGCGCCAGCAGCCAAGATGGTCGGATGGGCTACAATGAGCAGTTCTTC
few	TRBD2	TRBV12-3/TRBV12-4	TRBJ2-2	CASSPSGRLAGELFF	TGTGCCAGCAGCCCCTCCGGGAGGCTGGCCGGGGAGCTGTTTTTT
many	.	TRBV4-2	TRBJ2-1	CASSQDTSGINEQFF	TGTGCCAGCAGCCAAGACACCAGCGGAATCAATGAGCAGTTCTTC
many	.	TRBV20-1	TRBJ2-7	CSAYGGGGEQYF	TGCAGTGCTTATGGAGGGGGAGGCGAGCAGTACTTC
few	TRBD2	TRBV30	TRBJ2-1	CACIRGLAANGQFF	TGTGCCTGCATTCGTGGGCTAGCGGCGAACGGGCAGTTCTTC
many	.	TRBV5-1	TRBJ2-3	CASSSQPSTDTQYF	TGCGCCAGCAGCTCCCAACCTAGCACAGATACGCAGTATTTT
few	.	TRBV27	TRBJ2-7	CASRGSGRADEQYF	TGTGCCAGCCGTGGTTCGGGACGGGCGGATGAGCAGTACTTC
many	.	TRBV20-1	TRBJ2-3	CSASRGDTQYF	TGCAGTGCTAGCCGAGGAGATACGCAGTATTTT
few	.	TRBV10-3	TRBJ2-4	CATGGSGRDIQYF	TGTGCCACAGGGGGCAGCGGGAGAGACATTCAGTACTTC
many	.	TRBV12-3/TRBV12-4	TRBJ1-1	CASSPKTPGRTEAFF	TGTGCCAGCAGTCCTAAAACCCCGGGTAGGACTGAAGCTTTCTTT
.	TRBD2	TRBV7-2	TRBJ2-7	CASSLRLAGITYEQYF	TGTGCCAGCAGCTTAAGACTAGCGGGCATAACCTACGAGCAGTACTTC
few	TRBD1	TRBV20-1	TRBJ1-2	CSGQGDVDGYTF	TGCAGCGGACAGGGGGACGTAGATGGCTACACCTTC
few	.	TRBV7-8	TRBJ2-7	CASSLVFPVGSYEQYF	TGTGCCAGCAGCTTAGTTTTCCCAGTGGGCTCCTACGAGCAGTACTTC
few	.	TRBV5-6	TRBJ2-2	CASRTLLTNTGELFF	TGTGCCAGCAGGACCCTCCTCACGAACACCGGGGAGCTGTTTTTT
few	.	TRBV5-1	TRBJ1-1	CASSLPLGTEAFF	TGCGCCAGCAGCCTCCCCCTAGGGACTGAAGCTTTCTTT
few	.	TRBV20-1	TRBJ2-7	CSTRVPGTYEQYF	TGCAGTACGCGGGTCCCAGGCACCTACGAGCAGTACTTC
many	TRBD1	TRBV5-1	TRBJ2-2	CASSRGQANTGELFF	TGCGCCAGCAGCAGGGGACAGGCGAACACCGGGGAGCTGTTTTTT
.	TRBD1	TRBV11-3	TRBJ1-6	CASSSSTGVNSPLHF	TGTGCCAGCAGCTCGTCGACAGGGGTAAATTCACCCCTCCACTTT
many	.	TRBV3-1	TRBJ2-7	CASSQDPNSYEQYF	TGTGCCAGCAGCCAAGATCCTAATTCCTACGAGCAGTACTTC
few	TRBD1	TRBV18	TRBJ2-3	CASSPDRDLTTDTQYF	TGTGCCAGCTCACCGGACAGGGATCTCACCACAGATACGCAGTATTTT
.	.	TRBV5-1	TRBJ2-4	CASRERSLAKNIQYF	TGCGCCAGCAGGGAGAGAAGTCTAGCCAAAAACATTCAGTACTTC
few	.	TRBV5-1	TRBJ2-7	CASSTILGQGGEQYF	TGCGCCAGCAGCACAATTTTGGGGCAGGGAGGCGAGCAGTACTTC